What follows are 24 T cell receptor beta chains derived from one specimen sequenced in a study of T cells after posttransplantation cyclophosphamide. A marrow graft followed busulfan-fludarabine conditioning, with cyclophosphamide on days +3 and +4. Sequencing was performed with immunoSEQ multiplex PCR; in TCRdb, only in-frame clones are kept and a portion is missing. The sample yields 20,000 or so clones, about 85% seen once. Material: PBMCs, obtained after allogeneic stem cell transplant with posttransplant cyclophosphamide. The receptors shown here come from a female patient between 40 and 55 years old who received an allogeneic stem cell transplant from a related donor, was CMV-positive, and had no GVHD. Part of the T cells may come from the graft donor.

The gene calls are TRBV19 and TRBJ2-3, with 8 positions matching TRBD2. The junction had 7 bases not matched to a gene; V was cut back by 3 bases and J by 5 bases. The CDR3 covers 15 residues. Germline CDR1 is LNHDA and CDR2 is SQIVND (reference sequence). The CDR3: CASSISPTSGDTQYF. CDR3 bases: TGTGCCAGTAGTATTTCCCCCACTAGCGGAGATACGCAGTATTTT.

This clone was detected once. The gene calls are TRBV30 and TRBJ1-3; 7 bases fit TRBD1. This CDR3 spans 13 amino acids. V trimming: 1 base; J trimming: 4 bases; junction bases outside the gene matches: 1. CDR1 and CDR2 (germline): GTSNPN, SVGIG (reference sequence). CDR3 sequence: CAWSEGAGNTIYF. As DNA, the CDR3 is TGTGCCTGGAGTGAGGGGGCGGGAAACACCATATATTTT.

This chain links TRBV27 with TRBJ2-6; no clear D. The V gene lost 2 bases and the J gene lost 0 bases, with 8 bases spanning the gap. The CDR3 is 16 residues long. The germline gives CDR1 MNHEY, CDR2 SMNVEV (reference sequence). Here the CDR3 reads CASSLGPSSGANVLTF. For the CDR3, the DNA is TGTGCCAGCAGTTTAGGTCCCAGCTCTGGGGCCAACGTCCTGACTTTC.

The chain combines TRBV7-3 with TRBJ2-6; 8 bases line up with TRBD2. J gave up 0 bases and V 4 bases, and 5 bases lay outside the gene matches. Germline assignment: CDR1 SGHTA and CDR2 FQGTGA. The CDR3 is made up of 17 amino acids. CDR3 in DNA: TGTGCCAGCAGCTCTCTAGCGGGTGGCTCTGGGGCCAACGTCCTGACTTTC. Encoded protein: CASSSLAGGSGANVLTF.

The CDR3 coding sequence is TGTGCCATCAGGGAGGGAGGGTCCGGGGAGCTGTTTTTT. This encodes CAIREGGSGELFF. The rearrangement joins TRBV10-3 to TRBJ2-2; 7 bases are shared with TRBD2. V lost 6 bases to trimming and J lost 6 bases; unmatched junction nucleotides: 4. The CDR3 has 13 amino acids. Germline CDR1 and CDR2: ENHRY and SYGVKD.

The genes are TRBV4-3 and TRBJ2-3, with 9 bases identical to TRBD2. The CDR3 contains 17 residues. Losses at the gene ends were 1 base for V and 3 bases for J; bases not matched to a gene: 8. The germline V gene encodes CDR1 LGHNA and CDR2 YSLEER. CDR3 coding DNA: TGCGCCAGCAGCCAAGTCCTAGGTAGCGGGAGAACAGATACGCAGTATTTT. Protein product: CASSQVLGSGRTDTQYF.

J is TRBJ2-1 and V is TRBV9, with D possibly matching TRBD2 (6 bases). CDR1 is SGDLS, CDR2 YYNGEE, per germline. Trimming left V 7 bases short and J 3 bases short, with 11 bases between. The length of the CDR3 is 13 residues. The CDR3 DNA sequence: TGTGCCAGCGCCCCGGGACTCTACAATGAGCAGTTCTTC. Translating gives CASAPGLYNEQFF.

The rearrangement links TRBV28 to TRBJ2-1; 8 bases align to TRBD2. Germline V gene data show CDR1 as MDHEN and CDR2 as SYDVKM. V was clipped by 5 bases and J by 4 bases; unmatched bases: 7. CDR3 length equals 15 residues. Written as DNA, the CDR3 is TGTGCCAGCAGTCCCCCGGGACTAGGGTACAATGAGCAGTTCTTC. This codes for CASSPPGLGYNEQFF.

The chain combines TRBV11-1 with TRBJ1-2, with 8 nucleotides matching TRBD1. The germline V gene encodes CDR1 SGHAT and CDR2 FQDESV (reference sequence). The CDR3 is 17 residues long. V shed 5 bases and J 0 bases; nucleotides not matched to a gene: 11. The CDR3 nucleotides read TGTGCCAGCAGCGCAGCCCGGACAGGGCCCGCTAACTATGGCTACACCTTC. Amino acids: CASSAARTGPANYGYTF.

The V call is TRBV28, the J call TRBJ1-3; tentatively, D is TRBD1 (5 bases). Germline lookup yields CDR1 MDHEN and CDR2 SYDVKM. CDR3 length equals 15 residues. The V gene lost 2 bases and the J gene lost 1 base, with 9 bases spanning the gap. This CDR3 reads CASSLGRVSGNTIYF. CDR3 sequence (DNA): TGTGCCAGCAGTTTAGGCAGGGTGTCTGGAAACACCATATATTTT.

The chain recombines TRBV2 with TRBJ2-7; tentatively, D is TRBD2 (6 bases). The CDR3 covers 16 residues. Looked up from germline, CDR1 is SNHLY and CDR2 is FYNNEI. Trimming shortened V by 11 bases and J by 1 base, and 24 bases separated the two germline ends. CDR3 protein: CAGTPFNRDWSYEQYF. The CDR3, as DNA: TGTGCCGGTACCCCCTTTAATCGGGACTGGTCCTACGAGCAGTACTTC. The full variable domain, in which reference TRBV2 and TRBJ2-7 provide the parts outside the CDR3, is EPEVTQTPSHQVTQMGQEVILRCVPISNHLYFYWYRQILGQKVEFLVSFYNNEISEKSEIFDDQFSVERPDGSNFTLKIRSTKLEDSAMYFCAGTPFNRDWSYEQYFGPGTRLTVT.

The chain links TRBV14 to TRBJ2-1; 7 positions match TRBD1. Trimming cost V 4 bases and J 7 bases; bases outside gene matches: 13. The V gene's germline CDR1 is SGHDN and CDR2 FVKESK. The CDR3 is 16 amino acids. The CDR3 bases are TGTGCCAGCAGCCGCCGGACAGGTCCTCAAGGGAATGAGCAGTTCTTC. It specifies CASSRRTGPQGNEQFF. Full variable domain (outside the CDR3, taken from reference TRBV14 and TRBJ2-1): EAGVTQFPSHSVIEKGQTVTLRCDPISGHDNLYWYRRVMGKEIKFLLHFVKESKQDESGMPNNRFLAERTGGTYSTLKVQPAELEDSGVYFCASSRRTGPQGNEQFFGPGTRLTVL.

The chain uses TRBV28 and TRBJ1-6; 7 nucleotides match TRBD1. V lost 5 bases, J lost 4 bases, and 20 bases stayed unmatched. The CDR3 consists of 20 residues. Per the germline V gene, CDR1 is MDHEN and CDR2 is SYDVKM. The CDR3 coding sequence is TGTGCCAGCAGTCCATTTGCTCCGGGACAGAATTTGTTTTATAATTCACCCCTCCACTTT. It translates to CASSPFAPGQNLFYNSPLHF. Looking up the rest from reference TRBV28 and TRBJ1-6 gives the full variable domain: DVKVTQSSRYLVKRTGEKVFLECVQDMDHENMFWYRQDPGLGLRLIYFSYDVKMKEKGDIPEGYSVSREKKERFSLILESASTNQTSMYLCASSPFAPGQNLFYNSPLHFGNGTRLTVT.

This chain uses TRBV7-3 with TRBJ2-3; the D is unclear. The CDR3 sequence is 13 residues long. In germline, CDR1 is SGHTA, CDR2 FQGTGA. Trimming cost V 4 bases and J 5 bases, with 10 bases left between them. The CDR3 region has the DNA TGTGCCAGCAGCTCCCAATCCAAAGATACGCAGTATTTT. Amino acid sequence: CASSSQSKDTQYF.

The J gene is TRBJ2-5, the V gene TRBV4-3, with D possibly being TRBD2 (6 bases). The V end lost 1 base, the J end lost 4 bases, and 13 bases lay between the germline ends. Germline V gene data show CDR1 as LGHNA and CDR2 as YSLEER. The CDR3 is made up of 15 amino acids. The CDR3 is CASSQGRGLGETQYF. The CDR3 coding sequence is TGCGCCAGCAGCCAAGGACGGGGGTTAGGAGAGACCCAGTACTTC.

In its sample, this clone was seen once. V is TRBV19 and J is TRBJ2-1; no clear D gene. There are 16 residues in the CDR3. Trimming shortened V by 3 bases and J by 7 bases, and 19 bases separated the two germline ends. CDR1 is LNHDA and CDR2 is SQIVND in the germline V gene (reference sequence). As DNA, the CDR3 is TGTGCCAGTAGTATGTCTGGTAGGCTCCGAGGTAATGAGCAGTTCTTC. The encoded protein is CASSMSGRLRGNEQFF.

The rearrangement links TRBV28 to TRBJ2-7, with 10 bases matching TRBD1. The CDR3 contains 16 residues. The V and J ends lost 2 bases and 4 bases, in that order; junction bases with no gene match: 8. Germline values: CDR1 MDHEN, CDR2 SYDVKM. DNA of the CDR3: TGTGCCAGCAGTTTAGAGACAGGGGGCTTGGGTTACGAGCAGTACTTC. It is translated as CASSLETGGLGYEQYF.

The chain links TRBV7-8 to TRBJ2-1; 8 nucleotides match TRBD2. J gave up 8 bases and V 6 bases, and 9 bases lay outside the gene matches. The CDR3 covers 14 residues. CDR1 is SGHVS, CDR2 FQNEAQ, per germline. CDR3 residues: CASRTGLGVDEQFF. The CDR3 DNA follows: TGTGCCAGCAGAACGGGACTAGGGGTCGATGAGCAGTTCTTC. The variable domain in full, completed from reference TRBV7-8 and TRBJ2-1, reads GAGVSQSPRYKVAKRGQDVALRCDPISGHVSLFWYQQALGQGPEFLTYFQNEAQLDKSGLPSDRFFAERPEGSVSTLKIQRTQQEDSAVYLCASRTGLGVDEQFFGPGTRLTVL.

The rearrangement links TRBV7-9 to TRBJ2-7, with 7 positions matching TRBD1. Germline lookup yields CDR1 SEHNR and CDR2 FQNEAQ (reference sequence). Trimming took 4 bases from V and 3 from J; bases not matched to a gene: 6. The CDR3 is made up of 14 amino acids. The CDR3 sequence is CASSSGQEGYEQYF. CDR3 coding DNA: TGTGCCAGCAGCTCTGGACAGGAAGGCTACGAGCAGTACTTC.

V gene TRBV9 combines with J gene TRBJ2-4, with 7 bases that match TRBD2. V was clipped by 0 bases and J by 3 bases; unmatched bases: 6. The CDR3 length is 16 residues. Germline CDR1 is SGDLS and CDR2 is YYNGEE. Here the CDR3 reads CASSVGSGTDKNIQYF. CDR3 nucleotide sequence: TGTGCCAGCAGCGTAGGCAGCGGGACGGACAAAAACATTCAGTACTTC.

The chain uses TRBV27 and TRBJ2-3, with TRBD2 identical over 9 bases. Germline lookup yields CDR1 MNHEY and CDR2 SMNVEV (reference sequence). V was clipped by 4 bases and J by 5 bases; unmatched bases: 10. The CDR3 contains 16 residues. CDR3 sequence reads: CASSSLAGLSLDTQYF. The CDR3 DNA is TGTGCCAGCAGTTCTCTAGCGGGACTCAGCCTAGATACGCAGTATTTT.

This clone was detected only a few times. The rearrangement links TRBV6-1 to TRBJ1-2, with D possibly matching TRBD1 (5 bases). Germline lookup yields CDR1 MNHNS and CDR2 SASEGT. CDR3 size: 15 residues. The V end lost 0 bases, the J end lost 3 bases, and 11 bases lay between the germline ends. The DNA of the CDR3 is TGTGCCAGCAGTGAAGCGCATTGGGGCGACTATGGCTACACCTTC. Translation: CASSEAHWGDYGYTF.

J is TRBJ2-1 and V is TRBV6-5; D gene ambiguous. V dropped 2 bases and J dropped 8 bases, with 10 bases sitting between them. The CDR3 sequence is 13 residues long. Looked up from germline, CDR1 is MNHEY and CDR2 is SVGAGI. CDR3: CASSYASPDEQFF. The CDR3 DNA sequence: TGTGCCAGCAGTTACGCTAGTCCGGATGAGCAGTTCTTC.

V gene TRBV10-3 combines with J gene TRBJ1-2, with 8 bases fitting TRBD1. Germline trimming cut 2 bases from V and 8 bases from J; bases unmatched to any gene: 13. Germline V gene sequence: CDR1 ENHRY, CDR2 SYGVKD. CDR3 length: 16 amino acids. The CDR3 DNA reads TGTGCCATCAGTGAGCTTACGCAGGGGGCCTATGGAGGCTACACCTTC. Translation: CAISELTQGAYGGYTF.